This T cell receptor (beta chain) was found in a study of neurological immune-mediated disorders. A single record per CDR3 protein comes from TCRdb applying MiXCR to the 5' RACE reads. The top ten hold 1.7% of the sample, which has some 77,000 distinct CDR3 sequences, about 9% seen once. This clonotype was recorded at least ten times. J was trimmed by 5 bases and V by 4 bases; bases with no gene match: 10. Germline V gene lookup returns CDR1 SGHRS and CDR2 YFSETQ. CDR3 length: 15 residues. The chain joins TRBV5-1 to TRBJ2-7; 9 nucleotides agree with TRBD2. This TCR was sampled from a man aged 50 to 59 in good health. Sequencing was carried out using PBMCs. CDR3 sequence: CASSPGTSPLDEQYF. The CDR3 DNA reads TGCGCCAGCAGCCCGGGGACTAGCCCTCTCGACGAGCAGTACTTC.